The next 27 T cell receptor beta chains were all read from a single sample in a study of T cell responses to AZD1222 COVID-19 vaccine. Profiling relied on immunoSEQ multiplex PCR, and the TCRdb table lists in-frame clones only, not all of them. The data contain around 100,000 clones, approximately 87% of them singletons. The source material was peripheral blood, sampled on day 0 of AZD1222 vaccination. Source of these receptors: an adult in good health.

In this sample, this clone turned up once. The CDR3: CSGRTGLNTEAFF. As DNA, the CDR3 is TGCAGCGGTCGGACAGGGCTGAACACTGAAGCTTTCTTT. This chain joins TRBV29-1 and TRBJ1-1; TRBD1 agrees at 8 bases. The CDR3 has 13 amino acids. The V and J ends lost 7 bases and 0 bases, in that order; junction bases with no gene match: 4. Per germline, CDR1 SQVTM and CDR2 ANQGSEA. The full variable domain, its missing parts supplied by reference TRBV29-1 and TRBJ1-1, is SAVISQKPSRDICQRGTSLTIQCQVDSQVTMMFWYRQQPGQSLTLIATANQGSEATYESGFVIDKFPISRPNLTFSTLTVSNMSPEDSSIYLCSGRTGLNTEAFFGQGTRLTVV.

This clone has only a few counts. The chain couples TRBV2 to TRBJ1-6; 9 bases are shared with TRBD1. Germline V lookup: CDR1 SNHLY, CDR2 FYNNEI. The CDR3 length is 15 residues. J lost 3 bases, V lost 5 bases, and 2 bases had no gene match. The CDR3 DNA sequence: TGTGCCAGCAGTCGACAGGGGGACTATAATTCACCCCTCCACTTT. Translation: CASSRQGDYNSPLHF.

The rearrangement links TRBV6-5 to TRBJ2-2; 7 bases are a match to TRBD1. This CDR3 is built from 16 residues. The germline V gene encodes CDR1 MNHEY and CDR2 SVGAGI. The trim removed 4 bases at V and 0 bases at J, leaving 5 bases unmatched. The CDR3: CASSWGTVTNTGELFF. For the CDR3, the DNA is TGTGCCAGCAGTTGGGGGACAGTCACGAACACCGGGGAGCTGTTTTTT.

The rearrangement links TRBV30 to TRBJ1-1; weak D call: TRBD1 (6 bases). The V end lost 2 bases, the J end lost 7 bases, and 35 bases lay between the germline ends. Germline assignment: CDR1 GTSNPN and CDR2 SVGIG (reference sequence). The CDR3 spans 20 residues. Here the CDR3 DNA reads TGTGCCTGGAGTTTACCCTCCCCGTCATTGTTATCTAGGGTCAGGGGTGAAGCTTTCTTT. Its protein product is CAWSLPSPSLLSRVRGEAFF.

The chain links TRBV19 to TRBJ2-3; no reliable D call. The CDR3 runs 14 residues. Germline CDR1 and CDR2: LNHDA and SQIVND (reference sequence). V was shortened by 5 bases and J by 2 bases, with 11 bases between the two germline ends. CDR3 nucleotides: TGTGCCAGTAGTTTCGATCATTACACAGATACGCAGTATTTT. This sequence encodes CASSFDHYTDTQYF.

The chain combines TRBV3-1 (or the pseudogene TRBV3-2) with TRBJ2-7; TRBD1 matches 7 bases. V dropped 4 bases and J dropped 6; count of bases not matched to a gene: 6. The CDR3 is 13 residues long. The germline CDR1 and CDR2 sequences are LGHDT and YNNKEL (reference sequence). CDR3 sequence reads: CASSPRTGREQYF. CDR3 DNA: TGTGCCAGCAGCCCACGGACAGGACGCGAGCAGTACTTC.

V gene TRBV27 combines with J gene TRBJ1-1, with unresolved D. The CDR3 is made up of 14 amino acids. Per the germline V gene, CDR1 is MNHEY and CDR2 is SMNVEV (reference sequence). Trimming pared 6 bases from V and 4 bases from J, leaving 15 bases between. CDR3 nucleotide sequence: TGTGCCAGCAGCCCCCTGGGGTGGGGCACTGAAGCTTTCTTT. Translation gives CASSPLGWGTEAFF.

This clone appeared a single time. The rearrangement uses TRBV5-1 and TRBJ1-2, with 7 nucleotides matching TRBD1. The CDR3 loop spans 16 amino acids. Germline loops: CDR1 SGHRS, CDR2 YFSETQ. The V gene end was trimmed by 0 bases and the J gene end by 3 bases; junction bases not matched to a gene: 8. CDR3 coding DNA: TGCGCCAGCAGCTTGGCCCTAGGGGGCCAGGACTATGGCTACACCTTC. This translates into CASSLALGGQDYGYTF.

The chain links TRBV7-9 to TRBJ2-1, with 10 bases lining up with TRBD2. V trimming: 1 base; J trimming: 8 bases; junction bases outside the gene matches: 11. This CDR3 has 17 amino acids. The V gene's germline CDR1 is SEHNR and CDR2 FQNEAQ (reference sequence). CDR3 region: CASSLGVLAGFFDEQFF. The DNA of the CDR3 is TGTGCCAGCAGCTTAGGCGTACTAGCGGGGTTTTTCGATGAGCAGTTCTTC.

The chain uses TRBV11-3 and TRBJ1-1; D is undetermined. The CDR3 consists of 13 residues. The germline V gene encodes CDR1 SGHNT and CDR2 YENEEA. V dropped 3 bases and J dropped 5 bases, with 10 bases sitting between them. CDR3: CASSFQDRTEAFF. The CDR3 DNA is TGTGCCAGCAGCTTTCAAGATCGGACTGAAGCTTTCTTT.

J is TRBJ1-1 and V is TRBV6-5; TRBD1 might be the D (5 bases). CDR1 MNHEY and CDR2 SVGAGI come from the germline V gene. The CDR3 extends over 13 amino acids. Trimming took 11 bases from V and 6 from J, leaving 19 bases between them. The CDR3 spells CALRRGVGAEAFF. CDR3 DNA sequence: TGTGCCCTCCGCCGAGGGGTGGGTGCTGAAGCTTTCTTT.

The chain is built from TRBV2 and TRBJ1-2; no reliable D call. Germline loops: CDR1 SNHLY, CDR2 FYNNEI. Trimming took off 1 base at V and 8 bases at J, with 11 bases between the two ends. The CDR3 is 13 residues long. The CDR3 loop reads CASSEGVPYGYTF. CDR3 in DNA: TGTGCCAGCAGTGAAGGGGTTCCGTACGGCTACACCTTC.

The CDR3 DNA is TGTGCCAGCGGTCCGCGGGAGTGGGGGGAGACCCAGTACTTC. It encodes CASGPREWGETQYF. This chain joins TRBV2 and TRBJ2-5; 7 bases agree with TRBD2. There are 14 residues in the CDR3. With V trimmed by 8 bases and J by 5 bases, 11 bases remained unmatched. Germline-derived CDR1 and CDR2 are SNHLY and FYNNEI. Using reference TRBV2 and TRBJ2-5 for the parts outside the CDR3, the full variable domain is EPEVTQTPSHQVTQMGQEVILRCVPISNHLYFYWYRQILGQKVEFLVSFYNNEISEKSEIFDDQFSVERPDGSNFTLKIRSTKLEDSAMYFCASGPREWGETQYFGPGTRLLVL.

J is TRBJ1-2 and V is TRBV5-4, with D maybe TRBD1 (5 bases). Germline V gene data show CDR1 as SGHNT and CDR2 as YYREEE (reference sequence). CDR3 length: 12 amino acids. V lost 0 bases, J lost 7 bases, and 7 bases lay in between. The CDR3: CASSLATVGYTF. The CDR3 DNA sequence: TGTGCCAGCAGCTTGGCGACAGTTGGCTACACCTTC.

This chain links TRBV6-5 with TRBJ1-3; 7 bases line up with TRBD1. Germline CDR1 MNHEY, CDR2 SVGAGI. V shed 8 bases, J shed 3 bases, and the junction held 7 bases outside the gene matches. The CDR3 extends over 14 amino acids. Here the CDR3 reads CASCSGQDGNTIYF. CDR3 bases: TGTGCCAGCTGTAGCGGACAGGATGGAAACACCATATATTTT.

This CDR3 reads CASSSGQGAGGKAFF. DNA of the CDR3: TGTGCCAGCAGTTCGGGACAGGGGGCGGGGGGCAAAGCTTTCTTT. V and J are TRBV27 and TRBJ1-1; 12 bases are shared with TRBD1. The CDR3 covers 15 residues. Germline CDR1 MNHEY, CDR2 SMNVEV (reference sequence). Trimming removed 4 bases from V and 9 bases from J; junction bases left unmatched: 9.

V is TRBV2 and J is TRBJ1-5, with D unclear. Germline V gene sequence: CDR1 SNHLY, CDR2 FYNNEI. The V and J ends lost 6 bases and 0 bases respectively, with 12 bases between them. This CDR3 contains 15 residues. In DNA form, the CDR3 reads TGTGCCAGCAGGAGTACAGAAAATAGCAATCAGCCCCAGCATTTT. It specifies CASRSTENSNQPQHF.

The chain links TRBV27 to TRBJ1-4; perhaps TRBD1 as D (5 bases). Trimming removed 3 bases at V and 3 bases at J, with 11 bases between. CDR3 length: 15 residues. Germline lookup yields CDR1 MNHEY and CDR2 SMNVEV (reference sequence). The DNA of the CDR3 is TGTGCCAGCAGTTTCCGACAGCCATCTAATGAAAAACTGTTTTTT. Protein: CASSFRQPSNEKLFF.

The chain employs TRBV6-5 and TRBJ1-6, with D perhaps TRBD1 (5 bases). V gave up 0 bases and J gave up 11 bases, with 11 bases separating them. The germline V gene has CDR1 MNHEY and CDR2 SVGAGI. The CDR3 has 14 residues. In nucleotides, the CDR3 is TGTGCCAGCAGTTACTCAGCAGGGAGCGCACCCCTCCACTTT. Amino acid sequence: CASSYSAGSAPLHF.

The chain employs TRBV19 and TRBJ2-5; 7 bases align to TRBD2. CDR3 size: 16 residues. CDR1 is LNHDA and CDR2 is SQIVND in the germline V gene (reference sequence). With 3 bases clipped from V and 5 bases from J, the junction kept 12 bases outside the gene matches. The CDR3 region has the DNA TGTGCCAGTAGTATTGGCGGGACCTTCGGGGGGGAGACCCAGTACTTC. It is translated as CASSIGGTFGGETQYF.

J is TRBJ2-3 and V is TRBV5-4, with TRBD1 identical over 9 bases. Looked up from germline, CDR1 is SGHNT and CDR2 is YYREEE (reference sequence). V lost 4 bases and J lost 6; bases outside the gene matches: 9. The CDR3 runs to 15 residues. DNA of the CDR3: TGTGCCAGCAGCCGGGGACAGGGTGGTTTCGATACGCAGTATTTT. This sequence encodes CASSRGQGGFDTQYF. The full variable domain, with the rest looked up from reference TRBV5-4 and TRBJ2-3, is ETGVTQSPTHLIKTRGQQVTLRCSSQSGHNTVSWYQQALGQGPQFIFQYYREEENGRGNFPPRFSGLQFPNYSSELNVNALELDDSALYLCASSRGQGGFDTQYFGPGTRLTVL.

The CDR3 DNA reads TGTGCCAGCAGCTTAGGGCAGGGATACACTGAAGCTTTCTTT. Protein product: CASSLGQGYTEAFF. The chain carries TRBV7-9 and TRBJ1-1; D possibly corresponds to TRBD1 (5 bases). In germline, CDR1 is SEHNR, CDR2 FQNEAQ (reference sequence). Trimming removed 1 base from V and 3 bases from J, with 9 bases in between. This CDR3 comprises 14 residues.

V is TRBV6-5 and J is TRBJ2-2; D gene unclear. The CDR3 has 13 residues. Between the trimmed V and J ends, which lost 2 bases and 6 bases, there was a span of 7 bases. Per the germline V gene, CDR1 is MNHEY and CDR2 is SVGAGI. The CDR3 region is CASSYGGPGELFF. CDR3 DNA sequence: TGTGCCAGCAGTTACGGTGGTCCCGGGGAGCTGTTTTTT.

The chain uses TRBV11-2 and TRBJ1-3, with unresolved D. Trimming stripped 1 base from V and 4 bases from J, with 2 bases between. The CDR3 has 12 residues. Looked up from germline, CDR1 is SGHAT and CDR2 is FQNNGV. CDR3 sequence reads: CASSLVGNTIYF. The CDR3 DNA is TGTGCCAGCAGCTTAGTCGGAAACACCATATATTTT.

This rearrangement joins TRBV5-1 to TRBJ1-1; 8 bases map to TRBD1. Germline lookup yields CDR1 SGHRS and CDR2 YFSETQ. The CDR3 is made up of 15 amino acids. The V and J ends lost 3 bases and 0 bases, in that order; junction bases with no gene match: 4. CDR3 sequence: CASSSRTGLNTEAFF. The CDR3 bases are TGCGCCAGCAGCTCAAGGACAGGGCTGAACACTGAAGCTTTCTTT.

The chain combines TRBV11-3 with TRBJ2-1, with unresolved D. Germline V gene data show CDR1 as SGHNT and CDR2 as YENEEA. This CDR3 has 17 residues. The V and J ends lost 5 bases and 9 bases respectively, with 26 bases between them. CDR3 sequence reads: CASSPPFVFSSHPEQFF. The CDR3 DNA sequence: TGTGCCAGCAGCCCGCCTTTTGTGTTCTCATCGCATCCTGAGCAGTTCTTC.

V and J are TRBV6-5 and TRBJ2-7; 11 bases are a match to TRBD2. This CDR3 contains 16 residues. Per the germline V gene, CDR1 is MNHEY and CDR2 is SVGAGI. V lost 4 bases, J lost 4 bases, and 9 bases stayed unmatched. This CDR3 reads CASSSTPSGRSYEQYF. CDR3 nucleotides: TGTGCCAGCAGTTCGACGCCTAGCGGGAGGTCGTACGAGCAGTACTTC.